The 14 T cell receptor beta chains below all came from one sample that was sequenced in a study of control samples from healthy donors and cancer patients. TCRdb keeps only in-frame clones here, not all; method: immunoSEQ multiplex PCR. The sample lists around 140,000 clones, roughly 89% seen once, with around 5.4% in the top ten. The sequenced sample consisted of blood. The source is a man aged 18 to 30 in good health.

Details on this clone: The junction departs from the called germline gene at one end, perhaps through a read error. The chain combines TRBV3-1 (or the pseudogene TRBV3-2) with TRBJ1-2, with 7 bases identical to TRBD1. The germline gives CDR1 LGHDT, CDR2 YNNKEL (reference sequence). CDR3 length equals 12 residues. The CDR3 DNA is TGTGCCAGCAGCCACGGACAGGCGGCGGAGATGTTC. This codes for CASSHGQAAEMF.

The rearrangement links TRBV19 to TRBJ2-1, with D uncertain. CDR1 is LNHDA and CDR2 is SQIVND in the germline V gene (reference sequence). Between the trimmed V and J ends, which lost 1 base and 2 bases, there was a span of 6 bases. This CDR3 is 14 amino acids long. The CDR3 is CASSIVPTYNEQFF. The CDR3 DNA reads TGTGCCAGTAGTATAGTCCCAACCTACAATGAGCAGTTCTTC. Drawing the rest from reference TRBV19 and TRBJ2-1, the complete variable domain is DGGITQSPKYLFRKEGQNVTLSCEQNLNHDAMYWYRQDPGQGLRLIYYSQIVNDFQKGDIAEGYSVSREKKESFPLTVTSAQKNPTAFYLCASSIVPTYNEQFFGPGTRLTVL.

V is TRBV5-6 and J is TRBJ2-5, with 12 bases matching TRBD1. The CDR3 has 17 amino acids. From germline, CDR1 is SGHDT and CDR2 YYEEEE. V gave up 4 bases and J gave up 4 bases; unmatched junction bases: 11. This CDR3 reads CASSLKGQGALGETQYF. The CDR3 coding sequence is TGTGCCAGCAGCCTTAAGGGACAGGGGGCTTTGGGAGAGACCCAGTACTTC. Variable domain in full (rest from reference TRBV5-6 and TRBJ2-5): DAGVTQSPTHLIKTRGQQVTLRCSPKSGHDTVSWYQQALGQGPQFIFQYYEEEERQRGNFPDRFSGHQFPNYSSELNVNALLLGDSALYLCASSLKGQGALGETQYFGPGTRLLVL.

V gene TRBV5-6 combines with J gene TRBJ2-2; unclear D gene. V lost 0 bases, J lost 3 bases, and 3 bases lay in between. CDR1 is SGHDT and CDR2 is YYEEEE in the germline V gene. The CDR3 contains 13 residues. CDR3 nucleotide sequence: TGTGCCAGCAGCTTGGTGTACACCGGGGAGCTGTTTTTT. It codes for CASSLVYTGELFF.

This chain connects TRBV5-5 to TRBJ2-7; 7 bases are a match to TRBD1. The V segment lost 0 bases and the J segment 0 bases; nucleotides outside the gene matches: 9. This CDR3 is 17 amino acids long. The germline gives CDR1 SGHKS, CDR2 YYEKEE (reference sequence). The CDR3 is CASSLAFLRDSSYEQYF. CDR3 in DNA: TGTGCCAGCAGCTTGGCCTTTCTCCGGGACAGCTCCTACGAGCAGTACTTC.

Here the CDR3 reads CASTSPPGGTGELFF. DNA of the CDR3: TGTGCCAGCACCTCACCCCCGGGGGGAACCGGGGAGCTGTTTTTT. This chain uses TRBV6-6 with TRBJ2-2; 7 nucleotides align to TRBD2. Germline CDR1 reads MNHNY; CDR2 reads SVGAGI (reference sequence). Germline trimming cut 7 bases from V and 5 bases from J; bases unmatched to any gene: 10. The CDR3 loop spans 15 amino acids.

This clone was seen a few times. This chain links TRBV19 with TRBJ1-5; 9 positions match TRBD1. CDR3 length: 15 amino acids. Trimming cost V 5 bases and J 2 bases; bases outside gene matches: 4. Per germline, CDR1 LNHDA and CDR2 SQIVND (reference sequence). The CDR3 loop is CASSLRTGGNQPQHF. CDR3 DNA: TGTGCCAGTAGTCTCCGGACAGGGGGCAATCAGCCCCAGCATTTT. Supplemented by reference TRBV19 and TRBJ1-5, the full variable domain reads DGGITQSPKYLFRKEGQNVTLSCEQNLNHDAMYWYRQDPGQGLRLIYYSQIVNDFQKGDIAEGYSVSREKKESFPLTVTSAQKNPTAFYLCASSLRTGGNQPQHFGDGTRLSIL.

V is TRBV12-2 and J is TRBJ2-7; the table's D call, TRBD1, has no DNA check behind it. TRBV12-2 is marked as a pseudogene. This CDR3 comprises 14 residues. For the CDR3, the DNA is TGTGCAAGTCGCTTAGCGGAAGGGGGAGACGAGCAGTACTTC. This encodes CASRLAEGGDEQYF.

The chain employs TRBV6-1 and TRBJ2-7, with D unresolved. The CDR3 contains 15 residues. Germline-derived CDR1 and CDR2 are MNHNS and SASEGT. Trimming cost V 1 base and J 3 bases, with 13 bases left between them. CDR3 nucleotide sequence: TGTGCCAGCAGTGAAGTAGCTGGGGTTTTCTACGAGCAGTACTTC. It codes for CASSEVAGVFYEQYF.

The rearrangement uses TRBV9 and TRBJ2-7; D not certain. V lost 0 bases, J lost 0 bases, and 13 bases lay in between. The CDR3 runs 16 residues. CDR1 is SGDLS and CDR2 is YYNGEE in the germline V gene. CDR3 loop: CASSVVNGPSSYEQYF. The CDR3 DNA sequence: TGTGCCAGCAGCGTAGTCAACGGACCTAGCTCCTACGAGCAGTACTTC.

The rearrangement links TRBV6-6 to TRBJ2-7; 10 bases fit TRBD1. Germline lookup yields CDR1 MNHNY and CDR2 SVGAGI (reference sequence). Germline trimming cut 2 bases from V and 7 bases from J; bases unmatched to any gene: 5. The CDR3 loop spans 14 amino acids. The CDR3 DNA follows: TGTGCCAGCAGTTACGCAGGACAGGGGGGTGAGCAGTACTTC. Protein: CASSYAGQGGEQYF.

In regard to this clone: Germline is not matched at one junction end, which may reflect a read error. The genes are TRBV11-2 and TRBJ2-7; 10 bases map to TRBD1. CDR1 is SGHAT, CDR2 FQNNGV, per germline. The CDR3 has 14 amino acids. CDR3 nucleotides: TGTGCCAGCAGCTTAATTGGGGGACAGGGGATAGTTCGCTTC. Translation gives CASSLIGGQGIVRF.

The chain uses TRBV18 and TRBJ1-6, with a possible D match to TRBD1 (5 bases). The V end was cut by 3 bases, the J end by 8 bases, with 14 bases between. This CDR3 spans 15 amino acids. Germline V gene sequence: CDR1 KGHSH, CDR2 LQKENI. The chain's CDR3 is CASSPLGTGDSPLHF. The DNA of the CDR3 is TGTGCCAGCTCACCTCTCGGGACGGGAGATTCACCCCTCCACTTT.

The chain recombines TRBV24-1 with TRBJ2-3, with D unresolved. The CDR3 loop spans 14 amino acids. V shed 5 bases and J shed 2 bases, with 10 bases lying between them. Germline V gene data show CDR1 as KGHDR and CDR2 as SFDVKD. Here the CDR3 DNA reads TGTGCCACCAGTGTTATAAGTTCCACAGATACGCAGTATTTT. This gives the protein CATSVISSTDTQYF.